This T cell receptor (beta chain) derives from a study of identical twins. General study points: For out-of-frame beta sequences, excess twin sharing was weaker. Invariant MAIT and iNKT cells could partly confound zero-insertion analyses. For cord blood, abundant beta clonotypes had fewer insertions, unlike memory repertoires, which showed none.

In regard to this clonotype: Antigen: not known.

V dropped 4 bases and J dropped 2 bases, with 17 bases sitting between them. Germline-derived CDR1 and CDR2 are WSHSY and SAAADI. The CDR3 is 16 amino acids. TCRdb re-derived calls from the 5' RACE reads in MiXCR, one entry per CDR3 protein. The sample shows hundreds of thousands of distinct CDR3 sequences, 5.5% to 7.5% of them seen only once. Each donor was a healthy Caucasian. The TCR sequence derives from a man younger than 35 in good health. The gene calls are TRBV10-2 and TRBJ2-5; the D gene is possibly TRBD2 (6 bases). Material for sequencing was naive T cells sorted from blood. The CDR3 DNA is TGCGCCAGCAGTGGTAGTTCAACGGGGGTTCAAGAGACCCAGTACTTC. This translates into CASSGSSTGVQETQYF.